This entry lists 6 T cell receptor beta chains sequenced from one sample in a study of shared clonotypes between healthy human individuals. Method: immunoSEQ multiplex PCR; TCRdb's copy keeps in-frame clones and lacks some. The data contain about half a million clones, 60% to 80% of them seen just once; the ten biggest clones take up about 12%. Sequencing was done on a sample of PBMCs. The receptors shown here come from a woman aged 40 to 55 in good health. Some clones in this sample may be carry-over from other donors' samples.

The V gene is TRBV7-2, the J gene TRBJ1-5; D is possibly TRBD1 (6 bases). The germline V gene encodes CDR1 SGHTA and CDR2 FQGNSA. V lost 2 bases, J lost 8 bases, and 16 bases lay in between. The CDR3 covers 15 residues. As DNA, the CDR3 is TGTGCCAGCAGCTTACGGGGGGGCCCTGATAAGCCCCAGCATTTT. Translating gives CASSLRGGPDKPQHF.

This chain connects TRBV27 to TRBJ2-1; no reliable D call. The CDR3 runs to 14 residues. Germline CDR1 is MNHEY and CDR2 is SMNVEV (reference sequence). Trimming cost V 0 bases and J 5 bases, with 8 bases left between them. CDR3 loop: CASSLSPRNNEQFF. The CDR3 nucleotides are TGTGCCAGCAGTTTATCGCCCAGGAACAATGAGCAGTTCTTC.

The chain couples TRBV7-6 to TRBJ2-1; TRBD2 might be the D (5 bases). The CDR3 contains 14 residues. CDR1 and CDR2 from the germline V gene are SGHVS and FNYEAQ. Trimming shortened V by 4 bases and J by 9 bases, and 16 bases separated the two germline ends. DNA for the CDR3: TGTGCCAGCAGCTCGCTGGCCACTAGTAGTGAGCAGTTCTTC. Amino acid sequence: CASSSLATSSEQFF.

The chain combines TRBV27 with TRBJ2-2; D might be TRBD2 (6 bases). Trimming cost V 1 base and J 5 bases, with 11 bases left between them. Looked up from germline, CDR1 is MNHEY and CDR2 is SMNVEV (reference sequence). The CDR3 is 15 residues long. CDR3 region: CASSLYPGRTGELFF. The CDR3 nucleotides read TGTGCCAGCAGTTTATACCCGGGGAGGACCGGGGAGCTGTTTTTT.

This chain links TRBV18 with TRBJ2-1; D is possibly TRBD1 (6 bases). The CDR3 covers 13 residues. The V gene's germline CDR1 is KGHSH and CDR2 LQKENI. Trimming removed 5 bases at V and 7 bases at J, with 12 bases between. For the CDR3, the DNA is TGTGCCAGCTCAGACGCCAGGGGAAATGAGCAGTTCTTC. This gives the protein CASSDARGNEQFF.

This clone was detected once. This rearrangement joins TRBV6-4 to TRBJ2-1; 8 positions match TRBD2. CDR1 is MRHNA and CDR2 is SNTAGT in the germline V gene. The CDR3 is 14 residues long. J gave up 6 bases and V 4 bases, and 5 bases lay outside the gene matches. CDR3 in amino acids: CASSVTSALNEQFF. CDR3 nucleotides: TGTGCCAGCAGTGTGACTAGCGCACTCAATGAGCAGTTCTTC.